The source of this T cell receptor beta chain is a study of breast tumors, draining lymph nodes, adjacent tissues listed by TCRdb under 2016. For the wider study: In breast cancer patients, the study compared the TCR beta repertoires of tumor, adjacent nontumor tissue and axillary lymph nodes. In human breast cancer, the study set out to evaluate how tumor, surrounding tissue and draining lymph node repertoires relate to one another and whether T cells may move between these sites.

The lymph node samples were taken from the axillary draining lymph nodes of breast cancer patients. The CDR3 goes from the cysteine to the phenylalanine over 14 residues. CDR3 DNA is the only sequence kept; it has 42 bases, read in frame from the first base. Trimmed from V: 4 bases; trimmed from J: 3 bases; junction bases lacking a gene match: 3. For CDR1 and CDR2, the germline V gene (reference sequence) lists SGHKS and YYEKEE. The sequencer listed for this sample is Illumina HiSeq 2000. TCR beta chain libraries were generated by multiplex PCR amplification. High-throughput sequencing was used to analyze the amplified TCR beta chain products. TCRdb reprocessed the public reads (quality trimming at Q25 with fastp, clone calling with MiXCR) and kept in-frame beta chains. Every distinct CDR3 protein forms one entry, paired with its most common genes and DNA. The sample table lists about 230,000 distinct CDR3 sequences, around 32% of them with a count of one. The top ten hold approximately 1.5% of the sample.

What the authors observed across the whole study: The similarity between tumor and nontumor tissue repertoires was significantly greater in luminal-like breast cancer than in basal-like breast cancer. The study presented the conclusion that tumor T cells originate in lymph nodes as consistent with a hypothesis, not as something directly demonstrated. The data were considered consistent with the idea that most tumor T cells come from the lymph node and then expand in tumor tissue. Tumor T-cell repertoires showed less diversity than lymph node repertoires and more diversity than nontumor tissue repertoires, and tumor T-cell repertoires showed preferential V and J gene usage.

This clonotype was detected many times. Its target antigen remains unknown. Per-nucleotide qualities are absent, and no much larger clonotype sits a single base away. The sequencing input was axillary lymph node tissue. The source of this sequence is a female donor with breast cancer. Some clones in this sample may be carry-over from other donors' samples. Recombination joined TRBV5-5 with TRBJ1-5, with 8 middle bases fitting TRBD1. The DNA reads TGTGCCAGCAGCCATCAGGGGGCCAATCAGCCCCAGCATTTT. Its product reads: CASSHQGANQPQHF.